This TCR beta chain was sequenced for a study of blood T cell repertoires in COVID-19. Across the whole study: Cohort 3 donors counted as recovered after two negative PCRs, clearance, or resolved symptoms.

The assay was immunoSEQ multiplex PCR, and TCRdb's table has in-frame clones only and misses some. The sample has a few hundred thousand clones; around 86% are singletons. This clone was seen only a few times. The CDR3 is 16 residues long. Losses at the gene ends were 2 bases for V and 3 bases for J; bases not matched to a gene: 7. The germline CDR1 and CDR2 sequences are SGHDT and YYEEEE. The V call is TRBV5-6, the J call TRBJ2-3; 9 bases match TRBD2. The specimen was PBMCs or T cells enriched from blood (not recorded which). This TCR derives from a man aged 30 to 39 in a cohort exposed to, infected with or recovered from COVID-19 (not recorded which). CDR3 protein: CASSFRSGRRTDTQYF. CDR3 bases: TGTGCCAGCAGCTTTCGAAGCGGGAGGCGTACAGATACGCAGTATTTT.